There are a few counts of the clone carrying this T cell receptor beta chain. Its matching antigen is unknown. This sample was included in a study of vaccination and CD4 T cells after COVID-19. Study-wide context: Convalescent donors totaled six males and four females, including two who were Hispanic. Taking of post-vaccine samples occurred a median approximately 72 days after dose two (range 14 to 241). SARS-CoV-2, HCoV-NL63, HCoV-OC43 and HCoV-229E supplied the overlapping spike peptides used to stimulate cells.

Sequencing of cultured CD4+ T cell DNA used the Oncomine TCR Beta short-read assay. One entry per CDR3 protein results from TCRdb running MiXCR on the PCR reads. The repertoire holds roughly 19,000 distinct CDR3 sequences, with 66% as singletons. Study-wide points: Although the median of SARS-CoV-2-reactive clonotypes rose from roughly 21 to 40, the change was not significant.

Treatment noted: roughly 11-day PBMC culture with coronavirus spike peptide pools or control peptides (ViraFEST assay). Germline V gene sequence: CDR1 MNHEY, CDR2 SMNVEV (reference sequence). The V gene end was trimmed by 5 bases and the J gene end by 0 bases; junction bases not matched to a gene: 9. This CDR3 has 16 amino acids. This receptor was identified in a human donor who had recovered from COVID-19. The chain recombines TRBV27 with TRBJ2-7; 8 bases agree with TRBD1. Material: CD4+ T cells from blood, cultured in vitro. The CDR3 nucleotides are TGTGCCAGCAGTCTCGCAAGGACAGGGCCCTCCTACGAGCAGTACTTC. Protein product: CASSLARTGPSYEQYF.